A few counts support the clone carrying this TCR beta chain. V was pared by 1 base and J by 5 bases, with 2 bases of the junction left unmatched. Germline assignment: CDR1 LNHDA and CDR2 SQIVND (reference sequence). The CDR3 runs 15 residues. The data belong to a study of technical replicates of blood from a handful of donors. TCRdb's table, derived via immunoSEQ multiplex PCR, lists solely in-frame clones and lacks some. The sample carries 75,000 to 90,000 clones, roughly 94% recorded once. The TCR was taken from a human donor in good health. Sequencing was performed on T cells isolated from PBMCs. V gene TRBV19 combines with J gene TRBJ1-5; 10 nucleotides match TRBD1. DNA for the CDR3: TGTGCCAGTAGTATAGTGGGGACAGGGGATCAGCCCCAGCATTTT. Translating gives CASSIVGTGDQPQHF.